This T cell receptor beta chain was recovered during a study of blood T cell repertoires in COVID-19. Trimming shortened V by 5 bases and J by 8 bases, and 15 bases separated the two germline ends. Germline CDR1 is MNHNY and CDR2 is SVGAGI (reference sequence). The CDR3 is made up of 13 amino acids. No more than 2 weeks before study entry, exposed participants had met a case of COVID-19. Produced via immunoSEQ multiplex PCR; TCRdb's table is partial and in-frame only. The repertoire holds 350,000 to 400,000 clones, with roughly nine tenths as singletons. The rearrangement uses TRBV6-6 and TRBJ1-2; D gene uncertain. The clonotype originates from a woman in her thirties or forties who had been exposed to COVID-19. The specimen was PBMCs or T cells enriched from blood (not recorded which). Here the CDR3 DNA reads TGTGCCAGCAGTCAGGACTCTAGCGGGGGCTACACCTTC. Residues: CASSQDSSGGYTF.